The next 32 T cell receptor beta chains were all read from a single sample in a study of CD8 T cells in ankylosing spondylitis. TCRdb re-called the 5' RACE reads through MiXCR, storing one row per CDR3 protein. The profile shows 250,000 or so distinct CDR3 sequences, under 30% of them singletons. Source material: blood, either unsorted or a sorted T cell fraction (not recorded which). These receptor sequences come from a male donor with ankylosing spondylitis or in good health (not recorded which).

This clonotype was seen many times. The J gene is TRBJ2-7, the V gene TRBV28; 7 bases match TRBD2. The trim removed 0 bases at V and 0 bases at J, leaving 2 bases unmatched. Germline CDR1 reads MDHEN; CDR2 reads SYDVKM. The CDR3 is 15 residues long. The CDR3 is CASSLWGGSSYEQYF. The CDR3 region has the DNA TGTGCCAGCAGTTTATGGGGGGGGTCCTCCTACGAGCAGTACTTC.

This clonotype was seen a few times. The CDR3 reads CASSPFLRRGGANVLTF. The CDR3 DNA follows: TGCGCCAGCAGCCCTTTTCTGCGGCGGGGAGGGGCCAACGTCCTGACTTTC. This sequence joins TRBV5-1 and TRBJ2-6; tentative D call: TRBD2 (6 bases). Germline CDR1 and CDR2: SGHRS and YFSETQ. This CDR3 is built from 17 residues. With 4 bases removed from V and 4 bases from J, the gap between germline ends came to 18 bases.

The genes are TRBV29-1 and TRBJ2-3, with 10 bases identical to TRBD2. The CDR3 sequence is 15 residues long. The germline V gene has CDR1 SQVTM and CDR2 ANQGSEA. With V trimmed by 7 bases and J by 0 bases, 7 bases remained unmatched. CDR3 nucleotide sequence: TGCAGCGCCACTAGCGGGGACGCTAGCACAGATACGCAGTATTTT. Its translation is CSATSGDASTDTQYF.

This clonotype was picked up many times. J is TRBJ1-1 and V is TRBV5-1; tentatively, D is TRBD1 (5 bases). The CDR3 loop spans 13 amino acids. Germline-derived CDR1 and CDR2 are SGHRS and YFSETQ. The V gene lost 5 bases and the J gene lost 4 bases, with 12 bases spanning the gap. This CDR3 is CASRYVGGTEAFF. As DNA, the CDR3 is TGCGCCAGCAGATATGTGGGGGGCACTGAAGCTTTCTTT.

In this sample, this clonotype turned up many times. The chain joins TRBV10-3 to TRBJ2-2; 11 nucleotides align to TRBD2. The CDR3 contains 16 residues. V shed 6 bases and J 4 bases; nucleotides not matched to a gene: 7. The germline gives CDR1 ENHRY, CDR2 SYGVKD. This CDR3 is CAIRGTSGGSTGELFF. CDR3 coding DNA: TGTGCCATCAGGGGTACTAGCGGGGGAAGCACCGGGGAGCTGTTTTTT.

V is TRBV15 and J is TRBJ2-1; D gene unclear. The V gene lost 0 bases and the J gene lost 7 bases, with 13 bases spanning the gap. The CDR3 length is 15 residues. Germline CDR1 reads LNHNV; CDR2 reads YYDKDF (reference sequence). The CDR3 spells CATSRDVSRTNEQFF. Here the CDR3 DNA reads TGTGCCACCAGCAGAGACGTCAGCCGAACGAATGAGCAGTTCTTC.

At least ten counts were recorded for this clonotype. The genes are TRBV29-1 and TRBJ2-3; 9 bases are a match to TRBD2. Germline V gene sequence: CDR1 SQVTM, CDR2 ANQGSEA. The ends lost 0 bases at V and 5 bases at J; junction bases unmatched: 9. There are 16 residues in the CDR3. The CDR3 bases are TGCAGCGTTGAAGATTTCGGCGGGGGGGCGGTAGATACGCAGTATTTT. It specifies CSVEDFGGGAVDTQYF.

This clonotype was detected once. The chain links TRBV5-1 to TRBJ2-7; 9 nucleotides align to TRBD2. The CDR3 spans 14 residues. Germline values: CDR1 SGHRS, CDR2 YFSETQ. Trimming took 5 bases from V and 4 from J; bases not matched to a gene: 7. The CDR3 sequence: CASREGLAGYEQYF. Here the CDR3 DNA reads TGCGCCAGCAGGGAGGGACTAGCAGGTTACGAGCAGTACTTC.

Written as DNA, the CDR3 is TGTGCCAGCAGCTCTACAATGACACTCTACAATGAGCAGTTCTTC. Protein sequence: CASSSTMTLYNEQFF. The gene calls are TRBV5-5 and TRBJ2-1; D unclear. V shed 3 bases and J shed 3 bases, with 13 bases lying between them. Germline V lookup: CDR1 SGHKS, CDR2 YYEKEE (reference sequence). This CDR3 comprises 15 residues.

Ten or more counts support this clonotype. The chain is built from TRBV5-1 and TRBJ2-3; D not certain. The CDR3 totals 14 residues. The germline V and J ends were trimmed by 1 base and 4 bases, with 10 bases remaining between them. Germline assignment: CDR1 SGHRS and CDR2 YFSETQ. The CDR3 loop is CASSLSPAADTQYF. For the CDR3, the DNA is TGCGCCAGCAGCTTGTCCCCTGCGGCAGATACGCAGTATTTT.

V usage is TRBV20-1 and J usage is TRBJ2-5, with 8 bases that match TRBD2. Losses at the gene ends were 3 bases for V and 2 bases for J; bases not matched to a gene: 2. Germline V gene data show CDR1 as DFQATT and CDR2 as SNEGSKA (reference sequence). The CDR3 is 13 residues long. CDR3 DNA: TGCAGTGCTAGTCGACTAGCGCAAGAGACCCAGTACTTC. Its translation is CSASRLAQETQYF.

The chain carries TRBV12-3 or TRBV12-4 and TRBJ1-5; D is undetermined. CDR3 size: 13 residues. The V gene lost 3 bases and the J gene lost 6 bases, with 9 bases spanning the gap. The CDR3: CASSFGRSQPQHF. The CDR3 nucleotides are TGTGCCAGCAGTTTCGGGAGAAGTCAGCCCCAGCATTTT.

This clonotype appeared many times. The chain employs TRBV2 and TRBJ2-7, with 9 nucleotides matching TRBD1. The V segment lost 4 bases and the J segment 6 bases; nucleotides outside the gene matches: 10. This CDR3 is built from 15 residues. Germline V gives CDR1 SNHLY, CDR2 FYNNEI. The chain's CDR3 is CASSVGQGTRSEQYF. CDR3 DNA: TGTGCCAGCAGTGTTGGACAGGGGACCCGAAGCGAGCAGTACTTC. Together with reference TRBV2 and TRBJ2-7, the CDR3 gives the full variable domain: EPEVTQTPSHQVTQMGQEVILRCVPISNHLYFYWYRQILGQKVEFLVSFYNNEISEKSEIFDDQFSVERPDGSNFTLKIRSTKLEDSAMYFCASSVGQGTRSEQYFGPGTRLTVT.

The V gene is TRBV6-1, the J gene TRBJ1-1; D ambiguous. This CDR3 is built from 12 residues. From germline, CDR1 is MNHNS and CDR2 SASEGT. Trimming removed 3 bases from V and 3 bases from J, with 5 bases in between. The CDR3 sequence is CASSDGDTEAFF. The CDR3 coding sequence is TGTGCCAGCAGTGACGGGGACACTGAAGCTTTCTTT.

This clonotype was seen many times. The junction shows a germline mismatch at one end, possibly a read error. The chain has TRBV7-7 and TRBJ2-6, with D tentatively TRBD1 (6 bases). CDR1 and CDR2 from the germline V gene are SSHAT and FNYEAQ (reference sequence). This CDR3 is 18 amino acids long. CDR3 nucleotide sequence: TGTGCTAGCAGCTTCGGGACACTGGTCACTTCTGGGGCCAACGTCCTGACTTTC. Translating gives CASSFGTLVTSGANVLTF.

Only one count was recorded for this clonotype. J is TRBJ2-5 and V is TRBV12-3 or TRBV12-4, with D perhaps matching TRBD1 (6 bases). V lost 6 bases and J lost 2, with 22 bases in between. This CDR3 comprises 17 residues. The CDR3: CASSEGGPSPLQETQYF. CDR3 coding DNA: TGTGCCAGCAGCGAAGGGGGACCCTCTCCTCTACAAGAGACCCAGTACTTC.

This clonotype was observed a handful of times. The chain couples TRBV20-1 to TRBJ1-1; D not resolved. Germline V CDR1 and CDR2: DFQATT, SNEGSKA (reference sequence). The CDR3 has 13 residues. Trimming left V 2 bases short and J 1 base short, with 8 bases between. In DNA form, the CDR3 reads TGCAGTGCTAGAAGCGAGGAGAACACTGAAGCTTTCTTT. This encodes CSARSEENTEAFF.

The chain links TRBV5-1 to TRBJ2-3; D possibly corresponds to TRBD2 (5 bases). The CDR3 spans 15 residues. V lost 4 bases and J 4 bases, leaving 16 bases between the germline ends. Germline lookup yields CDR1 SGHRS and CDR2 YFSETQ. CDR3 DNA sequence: TGCGCCAGCAGCCCAGACCCCCCGAGGGCAGATACGCAGTATTTT. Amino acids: CASSPDPPRADTQYF.

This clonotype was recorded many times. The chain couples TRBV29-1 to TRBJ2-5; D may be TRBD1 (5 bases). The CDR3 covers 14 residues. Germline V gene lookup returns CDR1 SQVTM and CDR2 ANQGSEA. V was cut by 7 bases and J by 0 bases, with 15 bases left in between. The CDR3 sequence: CSGQEDTYQETQYF. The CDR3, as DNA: TGCAGCGGACAAGAGGACACCTACCAAGAGACCCAGTACTTC.

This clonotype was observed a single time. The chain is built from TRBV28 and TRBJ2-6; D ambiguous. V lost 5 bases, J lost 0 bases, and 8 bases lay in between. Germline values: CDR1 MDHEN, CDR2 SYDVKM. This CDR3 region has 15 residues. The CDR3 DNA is TGTGCCAGCAGTCCATACAGCTCTGGGGCCAACGTCCTGACTTTC. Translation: CASSPYSSGANVLTF.

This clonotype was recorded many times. CDR3 amino acids: CASSRYAGTGAYEQYF. CDR3 DNA sequence: TGTGCCAGCAGCCGTTACGCCGGGACAGGGGCCTACGAGCAGTACTTC. This rearrangement joins TRBV7-9 to TRBJ2-7; TRBD1 matches 10 bases. J gave up 2 bases and V 5 bases, and 9 bases lay outside the gene matches. Germline CDR1 and CDR2: SEHNR and FQNEAQ (reference sequence). This CDR3 has 16 residues.

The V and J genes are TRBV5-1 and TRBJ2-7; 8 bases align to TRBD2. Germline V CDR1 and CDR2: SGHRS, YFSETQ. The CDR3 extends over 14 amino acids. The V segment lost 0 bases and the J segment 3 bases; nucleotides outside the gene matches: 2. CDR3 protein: CASSLEREIYEQYF. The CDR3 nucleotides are TGCGCCAGCAGCTTGGAGCGGGAGATCTACGAGCAGTACTTC.

The CDR3 is CAISQSSYEQYF. The DNA of the CDR3 is TGTGCCATCAGTCAAAGCTCCTACGAGCAGTACTTC. The chain couples TRBV10-3 to TRBJ2-7; D gene uncertain. This CDR3 contains 12 residues. CDR1 is ENHRY, CDR2 SYGVKD, per germline. V lost 5 bases to trimming and J lost 0 bases, with 5 bases between them.

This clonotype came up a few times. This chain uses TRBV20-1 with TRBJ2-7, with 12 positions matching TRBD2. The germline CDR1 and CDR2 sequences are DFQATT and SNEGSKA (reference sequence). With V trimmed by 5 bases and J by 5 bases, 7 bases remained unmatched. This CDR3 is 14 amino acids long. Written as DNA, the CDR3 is TGCAGTGCTTCGGAGACTAGCGGGGGCAACGAGCAGTACTTC. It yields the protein CSASETSGGNEQYF.

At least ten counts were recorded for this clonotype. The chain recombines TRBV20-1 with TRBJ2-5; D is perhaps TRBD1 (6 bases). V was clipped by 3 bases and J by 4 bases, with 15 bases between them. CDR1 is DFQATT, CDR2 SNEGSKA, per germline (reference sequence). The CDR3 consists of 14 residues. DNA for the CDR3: TGCAGTGCTAGTCAGGGGTATGGGGGAGAGACCCAGTACTTC. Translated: CSASQGYGGETQYF.

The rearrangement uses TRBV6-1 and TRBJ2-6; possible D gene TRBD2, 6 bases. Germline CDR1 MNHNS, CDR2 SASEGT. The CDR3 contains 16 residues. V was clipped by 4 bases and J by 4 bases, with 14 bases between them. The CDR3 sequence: CASSVDRGMGANVLTF. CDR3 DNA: TGTGCCAGCAGTGTTGATCGGGGGATGGGGGCCAACGTCCTGACTTTC.

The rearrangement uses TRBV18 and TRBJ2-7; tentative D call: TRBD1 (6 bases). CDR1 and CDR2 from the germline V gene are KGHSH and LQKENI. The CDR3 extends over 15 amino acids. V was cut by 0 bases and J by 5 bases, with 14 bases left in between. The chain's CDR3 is CASSPPAQGINEQYF. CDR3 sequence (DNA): TGTGCCAGCTCACCACCGGCGCAGGGGATCAACGAGCAGTACTTC.

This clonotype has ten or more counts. The CDR3 DNA sequence: TGTGCCAGCAGTGAGAGAGACTATGGCTACACCTTC. As protein: CASSERDYGYTF. This chain joins TRBV6-1 and TRBJ1-2, with D uncertain. Trimming left V 3 bases short and J 3 bases short, with 5 bases between. The CDR3 loop spans 12 amino acids. Per the germline V gene, CDR1 is MNHNS and CDR2 is SASEGT.

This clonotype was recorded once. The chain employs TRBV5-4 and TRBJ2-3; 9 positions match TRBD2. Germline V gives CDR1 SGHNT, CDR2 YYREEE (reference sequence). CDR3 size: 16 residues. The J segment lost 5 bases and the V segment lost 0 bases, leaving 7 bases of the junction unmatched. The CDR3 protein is CASSLAAGGVEDTQYF. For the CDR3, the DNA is TGTGCCAGCAGCTTGGCGGCGGGGGGGGTGGAAGATACGCAGTATTTT.

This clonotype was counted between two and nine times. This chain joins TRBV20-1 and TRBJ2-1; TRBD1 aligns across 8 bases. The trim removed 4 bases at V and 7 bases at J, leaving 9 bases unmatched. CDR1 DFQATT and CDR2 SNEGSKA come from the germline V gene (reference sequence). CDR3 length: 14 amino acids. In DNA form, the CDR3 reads TGCAGTGCTATTGGACAGGGAGTTAGAAATGAGCAGTTCTTC. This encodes CSAIGQGVRNEQFF.

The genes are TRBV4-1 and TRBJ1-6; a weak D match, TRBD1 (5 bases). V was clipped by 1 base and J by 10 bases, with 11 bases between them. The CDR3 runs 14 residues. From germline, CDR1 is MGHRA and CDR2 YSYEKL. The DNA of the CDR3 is TGCGCCAGCAGCCAAGTGGCAGGGACGTCACCCCTCCACTTT. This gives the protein CASSQVAGTSPLHF.

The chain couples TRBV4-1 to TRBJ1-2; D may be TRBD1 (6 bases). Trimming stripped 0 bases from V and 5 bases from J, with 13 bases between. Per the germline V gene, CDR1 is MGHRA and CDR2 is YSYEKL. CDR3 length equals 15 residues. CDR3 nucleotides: TGCGCCAGCAGCCAAGAAGGTTGGACAGTTTATGGCTACACCTTC. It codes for CASSQEGWTVYGYTF.